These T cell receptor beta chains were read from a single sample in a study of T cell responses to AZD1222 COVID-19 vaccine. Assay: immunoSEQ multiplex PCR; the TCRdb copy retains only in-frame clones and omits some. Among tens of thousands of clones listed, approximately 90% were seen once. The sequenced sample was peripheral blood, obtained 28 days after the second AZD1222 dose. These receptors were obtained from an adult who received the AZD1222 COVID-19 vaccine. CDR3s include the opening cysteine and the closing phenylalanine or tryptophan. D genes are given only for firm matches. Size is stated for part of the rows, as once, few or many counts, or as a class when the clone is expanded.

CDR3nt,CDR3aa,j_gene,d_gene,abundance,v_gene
TGTGCCAGCAGCTTAGAGCCCCTTGGGACCCAGTACTTC,CASSLEPLGTQYF,TRBJ2-5,.,.,TRBV7-2
TGTGCCAGCAGTGAATTTGGGAAGCAAAGTCCCCTCCACTTT,CASSEFGKQSPLHF,TRBJ1-6,.,.,TRBV6-1
TGTGCTAGCCGGGGGGGCTACGAGACCCAGTACTTC,CASRGGYETQYF,TRBJ2-5,TRBD2,.,TRBV12-5
TGTGCCAGCTCACCCCGAGGGGATCAGCCCCAGCATTTT,CASSPRGDQPQHF,TRBJ1-5,.,.,TRBV18
TGTGCCAGTAGTATAGAAGGTAGCGGGCTCGGTGAGACCCAGTACTTC,CASSIEGSGLGETQYF,TRBJ2-5,TRBD2,.,TRBV19
TGTGCCAGCAGCCGACGTTTAGGACTAGCGGGAGACGCAGATACGCAGTATTTT,CASSRRLGLAGDADTQYF,TRBJ2-3,TRBD2,.,TRBV7-9
TGTGCCAGCAGTTTAGAACAGGGGAACACTGAAGCTTTCTTT,CASSLEQGNTEAFF,TRBJ1-1,.,.,TRBV27
TGTGCCAGCTCAGGGGGTCGCTATAATTCACCCCTCCACTTT,CASSGGRYNSPLHF,TRBJ1-6,.,.,TRBV18
TGTGCCAGCACCCCCGGGTGGGGCACCTATGGCTACACCTTC,CASTPGWGTYGYTF,TRBJ1-2,.,once,TRBV6-5
TGTGCCAGCTCCGGACAGGACTATGGCTACACCTTC,CASSGQDYGYTF,TRBJ1-2,TRBD1,once,TRBV18
TGTGCCAGCAGCCCCACCGGGGGGCGACTGAACACTGAAGCTTTCTTT,CASSPTGGRLNTEAFF,TRBJ1-1,.,.,TRBV3-1/TRBV3-2
TGTGCTAGTGGCGGGACAGGAGGGAACTATGGCTACACCTTC,CASGGTGGNYGYTF,TRBJ1-2,TRBD1,.,TRBV12-5
TGTGCCAGCAGCCGTAGCGGGAGAGGTACCGGGGAGCTGTTTTTT,CASSRSGRGTGELFF,TRBJ2-2,TRBD2,once,TRBV14
TGTGCCAGCTCACCACCGGGACAGAACTATGGCTACACCTTC,CASSPPGQNYGYTF,TRBJ1-2,TRBD1,.,TRBV18
TGTGCCAGCAGTTACCGCGCAGGGGAGGGGAGGGGGTTGACAGATACGCAGTATTTT,CASSYRAGEGRGLTDTQYF,TRBJ2-3,.,.,TRBV2
TGTGCCAGCAGCTTGACAGGAACGAACACTGAAGCTTTCTTT,CASSLTGTNTEAFF,TRBJ1-1,.,.,TRBV7-2
TGTGCCAGCTCACCACCGTCCCCGAACACTGAAGCTTTCTTT,CASSPPSPNTEAFF,TRBJ1-1,.,.,TRBV18
TGTGCCAGCAGCCGGCCGGGACAGATAATCTCTGGGGCCAACGTCCTGACTTTC,CASSRPGQIISGANVLTF,TRBJ2-6,TRBD1,.,TRBV14
TGTGCCAGCTCACCATTTGGTAGGGAAAGCAATCAGCCCCAGCATTTT,CASSPFGRESNQPQHF,TRBJ1-5,.,.,TRBV18
TGTGCCAGCAGCCCTCGGGCTAGCGGCTCCTACGAGCAGTACTTC,CASSPRASGSYEQYF,TRBJ2-7,TRBD2,.,TRBV4-2
TGTGCCAGCAGCTTAGCGCATGGAAAGAACTATGGCTACACCTTC,CASSLAHGKNYGYTF,TRBJ1-2,.,.,TRBV7-8
TGTGCCAGCAGCTCGGGACTAGCGGGAGCTGGGTACAATGAGCAGTTCTTC,CASSSGLAGAGYNEQFF,TRBJ2-1,TRBD2,.,TRBV7-3
TGTGCCAGTAGTTCCGACTCGGGGGCCCAGCATTTT,CASSSDSGAQHF,TRBJ1-5,.,.,TRBV19
TGTGCCAGTTCAGACAGGAGGCGGGTCACTGAAGCTTTCTTT,CASSDRRRVTEAFF,TRBJ1-1,.,.,TRBV19
TGTGCCAGCAGCGCGGACACGGGGTCAGCTTTCTTT,CASSADTGSAFF,TRBJ1-1,.,.,TRBV9
TGTGCCAGCTCACCACCCACAGGGCAGGCGGGGAACACCGGGGAGCTGTTTTTT,CASSPPTGQAGNTGELFF,TRBJ2-2,.,.,TRBV18
TGTGCCAGCAGCTTATCAGGAATTGGAAACACCATATATTTT,CASSLSGIGNTIYF,TRBJ1-3,.,.,TRBV7-3
TGCAGTGCTAGTCGACGGGAGGGGAAAGATACGCAGTATTTT,CSASRREGKDTQYF,TRBJ2-3,TRBD2,.,TRBV20-1
TGTGCCAGCAGTTTGGACAGTCGAGGCTCACCCCTCCACTTT,CASSLDSRGSPLHF,TRBJ1-6,.,.,TRBV28
TGTGCCATCAGTGAGTCGGGGGGGAACACTGAAGCTTTCTTT,CAISESGGNTEAFF,TRBJ1-1,.,.,TRBV10-3
TGTGCCAGCAGCTTAAGAACCGGGACTAGCGTTTTTCAAGAGACCCAGTACTTC,CASSLRTGTSVFQETQYF,TRBJ2-5,TRBD2,.,TRBV7-6
TGTGCCTGGAGTGAAGGGTATAGCAATCAGCCCCAGCATTTT,CAWSEGYSNQPQHF,TRBJ1-5,.,.,TRBV30
TGTGCCAGTAGTACATTCGTCACCGCCGGGGAGCAGTACTTC,CASSTFVTAGEQYF,TRBJ2-7,.,.,TRBV19
TGCGCCAGCAGCCAAGAAGTCCAACAGGGATCAGATGGCTACACCTTC,CASSQEVQQGSDGYTF,TRBJ1-2,.,.,TRBV4-1
TGTGCCAGCAGCTTGAACCTGGTAGCCGGGGAGCTGTTTTTT,CASSLNLVAGELFF,TRBJ2-2,.,.,TRBV5-5
TGTGCCAGCACATGGTACGGCGAAGCTTTCTTT,CASTWYGEAFF,TRBJ1-1,.,.,TRBV2
TGTGCCAGCAGCGGAAGACCTAGCGGGAGGGGGTACGAGCAGTACTTC,CASSGRPSGRGYEQYF,TRBJ2-7,TRBD2,.,TRBV9
TGTGCCTGGAGTGTACGTCCGTACAATGAGCAGTTCTTC,CAWSVRPYNEQFF,TRBJ2-1,.,.,TRBV30
TGTGCCAGCAGCAAAGGGGTTGAGCAGTTCTTC,CASSKGVEQFF,TRBJ2-1,.,.,TRBV11-2
TGTGCCAGCAGCCTGGGACTTAACACTGAAGCTTTCTTT,CASSLGLNTEAFF,TRBJ1-1,.,.,TRBV11-3
TGTGCCAGCAGCCAGGGGGGTGTCGTTCGGAACACTGAAGCTTTCTTT,CASSQGGVVRNTEAFF,TRBJ1-1,TRBD1,.,TRBV7-2
TGTGCCAGCAACCAAGGACTGGAAGAGACCCAGTACTTC,CASNQGLEETQYF,TRBJ2-5,.,.,TRBV12-3/TRBV12-4